These 5 T cell receptor beta chains share one sample of origin, sequenced in a study of shared clonotypes between healthy human individuals. The table came from immunoSEQ multiplex PCR; TCRdb's copy has only in-frame clones and leaves some out. The sample includes approximately 1.1 million clones, approximately 78% seen only once; the top ten take approximately 0.5%. Sequenced: memory CD4+ T cells from PBMCs. The sample's subset: CD45RA-negative fraction. Source of these receptors: a man in his late teens or twenties in good health. Some clones in this sample may be carry-over from other donors' samples.

This clone was picked up a small number of times. The chain links TRBV30 to TRBJ2-7; 11 positions agree with TRBD1. The CDR3 is 14 residues long. The trim removed 0 bases at V and 5 bases at J, leaving 3 bases unmatched. Germline V lookup: CDR1 GTSNPN, CDR2 SVGIG (reference sequence). The CDR3 DNA follows: TGTGCCTGGAGTGTATGGGACAGGGGGGACGAGCAGTACTTC. Translated, it gives CAWSVWDRGDEQYF.

This clone has a single count. The V call is TRBV25-1, the J call TRBJ2-2; TRBD1 agrees at 8 bases. Losses at the gene ends were 8 bases for V and 1 base for J; bases not matched to a gene: 6. The CDR3 length is 15 residues. Looked up from germline, CDR1 is MGHDK and CDR2 is SYGVNS. This chain's CDR3 is CASQTGGLNTGELFF. The CDR3 DNA sequence: TGTGCCAGCCAAACAGGGGGACTGAACACCGGGGAGCTGTTTTTT.

The rearrangement uses TRBV9 and TRBJ2-1; 8 bases are shared with TRBD1. In germline, CDR1 is SGDLS, CDR2 YYNGEE. V was pared by 4 bases and J by 4 bases, with 10 bases of the junction left unmatched. The CDR3 totals 16 residues. The CDR3 DNA sequence: TGTGCCAGCAGCTCAGGGGGCCTTTCCCCTTACAATGAGCAGTTCTTC. Amino acid sequence: CASSSGGLSPYNEQFF.

The chain has TRBV7-2 and TRBJ2-3; D is ambiguous. Trimming stripped 4 bases from V and 7 bases from J, with 12 bases between. The CDR3 is 13 amino acids. Germline V CDR1 and CDR2: SGHTA, FQGNSA. The CDR3 loop is CASSSRPPNTQYF. The DNA of the CDR3 is TGTGCCAGCAGCTCCAGACCCCCCAATACGCAGTATTTT.

This clone was counted many times. The CDR3 sequence is CASSWDRVNTEAFF. CDR3 nucleotides: TGTGCCAGCAGCTGGGACCGGGTGAACACTGAAGCTTTCTTT. V is TRBV6-5 and J is TRBJ1-1; tentative D call: TRBD1 (5 bases). The V gene's germline CDR1 is MNHEY and CDR2 SVGAGI. CDR3 length equals 14 residues. Trimming removed 6 bases at V and 0 bases at J, with 11 bases between.